This T cell receptor (beta chain) derives from a study of T cells after yellow fever vaccination. This clonotype turned up a few times. MiXCR, applied by TCRdb to the 5' RACE reads, yields one record per CDR3 protein. The data contain some 350,000 distinct CDR3 sequences, approximately 4.2% of them singletons. The CDR3 totals 13 residues. V lost 3 bases to trimming and J lost 3 bases; unmatched junction nucleotides: 5. Germline loops: CDR1 SQVTM, CDR2 ANQGSEA. The sequenced sample was PBMCs, obtained 5 days after the yellow fever booster vaccination. The clonotype comes from a man aged 18 to 30 who received the YFV17D yellow fever vaccine. The chain recombines TRBV29-1 with TRBJ2-7; 7 nucleotides agree with TRBD2. The CDR3 DNA reads as TGCAGCGTTGACGACGGGGGGAGCTACGAGCAGTACTTC. Protein product: CSVDDGGSYEQYF.